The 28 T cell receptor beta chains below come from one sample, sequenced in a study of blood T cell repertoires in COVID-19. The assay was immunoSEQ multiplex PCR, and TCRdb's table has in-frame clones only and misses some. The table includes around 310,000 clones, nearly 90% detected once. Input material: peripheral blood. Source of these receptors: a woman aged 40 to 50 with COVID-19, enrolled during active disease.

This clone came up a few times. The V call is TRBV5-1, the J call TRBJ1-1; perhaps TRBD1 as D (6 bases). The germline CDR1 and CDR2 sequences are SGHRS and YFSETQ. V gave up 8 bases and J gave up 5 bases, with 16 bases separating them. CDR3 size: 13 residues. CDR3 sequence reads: CASSTGISTEAFF. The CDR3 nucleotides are TGCGCCAGTTCAACAGGGATTAGTACTGAAGCTTTCTTT.

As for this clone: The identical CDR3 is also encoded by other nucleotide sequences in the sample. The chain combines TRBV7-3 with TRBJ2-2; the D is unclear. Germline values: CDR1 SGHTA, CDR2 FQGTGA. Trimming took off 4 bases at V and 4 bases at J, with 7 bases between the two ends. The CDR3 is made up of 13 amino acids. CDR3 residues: CASSSRVTGELFF. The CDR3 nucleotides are TGTGCCAGCAGCTCGCGTGTCACCGGGGAGCTGTTTTTT.

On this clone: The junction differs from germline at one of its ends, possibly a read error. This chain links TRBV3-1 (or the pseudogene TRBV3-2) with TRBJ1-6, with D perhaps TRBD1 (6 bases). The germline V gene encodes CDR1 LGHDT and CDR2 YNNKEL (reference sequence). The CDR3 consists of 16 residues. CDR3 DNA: TGTGCCAGCAGCCAAGACATCAGGGGCTATGATTCACCCCTCCACTTT. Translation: CASSQDIRGYDSPLHF.

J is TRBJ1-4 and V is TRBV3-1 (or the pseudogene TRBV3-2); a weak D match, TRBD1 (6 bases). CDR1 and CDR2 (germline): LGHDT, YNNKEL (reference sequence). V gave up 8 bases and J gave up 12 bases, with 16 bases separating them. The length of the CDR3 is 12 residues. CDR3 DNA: TGTGCCAGCGCAGAGGGGGTCGGTGAACTGTTTTTT. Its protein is CASAEGVGELFF.

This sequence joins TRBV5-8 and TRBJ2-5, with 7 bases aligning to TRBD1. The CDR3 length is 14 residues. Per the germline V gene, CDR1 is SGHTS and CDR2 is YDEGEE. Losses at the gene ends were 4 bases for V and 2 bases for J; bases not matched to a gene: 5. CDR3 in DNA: TGTGCCAGCAGCCTTGACAGGGCTCAAGAGACCCAGTACTTC. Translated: CASSLDRAQETQYF.

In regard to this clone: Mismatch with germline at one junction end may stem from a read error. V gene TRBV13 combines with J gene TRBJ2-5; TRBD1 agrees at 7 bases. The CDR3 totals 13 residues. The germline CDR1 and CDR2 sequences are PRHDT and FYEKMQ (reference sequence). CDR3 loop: CASSLDRAGTQYF. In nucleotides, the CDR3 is TGTGCCAGCAGTTTAGACAGGGCGGGGACCCAGTACTTC.

The CDR3 nucleotides read TGTGCCAGTGGTCAGGGAGGGCAAGAGACCCAGTACTTC. Its protein is CASGQGGQETQYF. J is TRBJ2-5 and V is TRBV19; 7 bases are a match to TRBD2. V lost 8 bases to trimming and J lost 2 bases; unmatched junction nucleotides: 5. The germline V gene has CDR1 LNHDA and CDR2 SQIVND (reference sequence). The CDR3 covers 13 residues.

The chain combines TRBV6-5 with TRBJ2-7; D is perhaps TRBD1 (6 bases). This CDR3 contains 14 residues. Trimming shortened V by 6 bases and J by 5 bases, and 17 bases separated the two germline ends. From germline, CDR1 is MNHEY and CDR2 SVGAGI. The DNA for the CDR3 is TGTGCCAGCAGCCGGATACAGGGAGATGACGAGCAGTACTTC. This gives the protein CASSRIQGDDEQYF.

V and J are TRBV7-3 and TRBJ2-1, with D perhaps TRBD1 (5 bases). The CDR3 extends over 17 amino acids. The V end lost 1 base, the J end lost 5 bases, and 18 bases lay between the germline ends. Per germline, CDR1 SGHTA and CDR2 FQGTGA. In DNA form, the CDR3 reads TGTGCCAGCAGCTTAATAGGTTTTAGGGGATCCCACAATGAGCAGTTCTTC. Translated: CASSLIGFRGSHNEQFF.

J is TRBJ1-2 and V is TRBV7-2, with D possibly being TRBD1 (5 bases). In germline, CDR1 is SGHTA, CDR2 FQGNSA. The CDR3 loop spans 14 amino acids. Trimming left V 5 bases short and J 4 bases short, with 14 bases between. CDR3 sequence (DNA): TGTGCCAGCAGCCACCCGGGGGTAGGCTATGGCTACACCTTC. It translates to CASSHPGVGYGYTF.

CDR3 bases: TGTGCCAGCAGTAACGGACACTACGAGCAGTACTTC. It specifies CASSNGHYEQYF. This rearrangement joins TRBV6-5 to TRBJ2-7, with D perhaps matching TRBD1 (5 bases). V was shortened by 5 bases and J by 3 bases, with 8 bases between the two germline ends. The germline V gene has CDR1 MNHEY and CDR2 SVGAGI. This CDR3 is 12 amino acids long.

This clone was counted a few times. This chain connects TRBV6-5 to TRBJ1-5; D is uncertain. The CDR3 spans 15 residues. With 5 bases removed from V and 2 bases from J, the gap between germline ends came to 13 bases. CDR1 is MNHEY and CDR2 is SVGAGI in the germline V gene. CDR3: CASSHRGYGNQPQHF. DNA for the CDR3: TGTGCCAGCAGTCATCGAGGGTATGGCAATCAGCCCCAGCATTTT.

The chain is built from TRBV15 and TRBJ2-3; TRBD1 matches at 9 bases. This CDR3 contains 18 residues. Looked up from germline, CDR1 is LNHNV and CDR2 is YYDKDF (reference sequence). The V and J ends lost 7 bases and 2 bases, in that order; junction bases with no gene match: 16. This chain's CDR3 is CATTSTSTTGGYTDTQYF. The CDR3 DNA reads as TGTGCCACCACCAGCACCAGCACGACAGGGGGGTACACAGATACGCAGTATTTT.

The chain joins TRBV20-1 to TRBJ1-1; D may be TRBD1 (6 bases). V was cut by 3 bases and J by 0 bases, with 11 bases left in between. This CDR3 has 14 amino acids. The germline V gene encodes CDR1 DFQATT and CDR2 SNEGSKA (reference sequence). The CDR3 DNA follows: TGCAGTGCTAGTCCGCAGGGGTTGAACACTGAAGCTTTCTTT. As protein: CSASPQGLNTEAFF.

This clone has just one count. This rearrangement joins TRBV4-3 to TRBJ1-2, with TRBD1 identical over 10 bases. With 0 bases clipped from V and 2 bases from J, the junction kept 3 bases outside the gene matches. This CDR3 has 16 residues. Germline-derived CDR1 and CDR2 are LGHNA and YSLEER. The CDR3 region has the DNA TGCGCCAGCAGCCAAGAACCGGGACAGGGGAACTATGGCTACACCTTC. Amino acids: CASSQEPGQGNYGYTF.

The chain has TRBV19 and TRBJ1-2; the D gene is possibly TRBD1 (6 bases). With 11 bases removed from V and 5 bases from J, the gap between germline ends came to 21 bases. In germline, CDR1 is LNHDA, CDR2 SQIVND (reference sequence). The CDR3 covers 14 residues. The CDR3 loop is CASQRGMRAYGYTF. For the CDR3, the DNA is TGTGCCTCACAAAGGGGGATGCGGGCGTATGGCTACACCTTC.

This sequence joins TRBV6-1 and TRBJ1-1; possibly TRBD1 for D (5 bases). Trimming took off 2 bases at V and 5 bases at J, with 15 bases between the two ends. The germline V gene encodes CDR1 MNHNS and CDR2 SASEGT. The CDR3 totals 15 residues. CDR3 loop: CASSERGWGWTEAFF. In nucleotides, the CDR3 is TGTGCCAGCAGTGAACGGGGGTGGGGATGGACTGAAGCTTTCTTT.

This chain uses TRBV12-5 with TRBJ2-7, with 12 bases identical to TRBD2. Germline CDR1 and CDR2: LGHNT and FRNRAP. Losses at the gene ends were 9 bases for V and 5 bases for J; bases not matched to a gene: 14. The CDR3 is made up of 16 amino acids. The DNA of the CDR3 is TGTGCTAGCTCCGGACTAGCGGGACCCTTCAGGCACGAGCAGTACTTC. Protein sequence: CASSGLAGPFRHEQYF.

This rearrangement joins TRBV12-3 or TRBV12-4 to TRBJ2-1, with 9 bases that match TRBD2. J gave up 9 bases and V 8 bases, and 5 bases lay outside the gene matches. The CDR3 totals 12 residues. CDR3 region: CASRREGGEQFF. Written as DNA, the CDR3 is TGTGCCAGCCGGCGGGAGGGTGGTGAGCAGTTCTTC.

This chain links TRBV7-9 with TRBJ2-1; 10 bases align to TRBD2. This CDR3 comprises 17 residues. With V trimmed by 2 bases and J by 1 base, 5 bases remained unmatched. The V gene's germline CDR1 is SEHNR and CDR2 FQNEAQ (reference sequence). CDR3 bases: TGTGCCAGCAGCTTAATCGATAGCGGGGGGTCCTACAATGAGCAGTTCTTC. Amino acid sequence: CASSLIDSGGSYNEQFF.

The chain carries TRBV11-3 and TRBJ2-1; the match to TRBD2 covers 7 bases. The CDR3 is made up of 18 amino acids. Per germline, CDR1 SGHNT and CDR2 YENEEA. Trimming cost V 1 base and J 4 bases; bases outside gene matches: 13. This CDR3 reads CASSLVRGQPGGYNEQFF. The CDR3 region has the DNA TGTGCCAGCAGCTTAGTACGTGGTCAGCCGGGGGGTTACAATGAGCAGTTCTTC.

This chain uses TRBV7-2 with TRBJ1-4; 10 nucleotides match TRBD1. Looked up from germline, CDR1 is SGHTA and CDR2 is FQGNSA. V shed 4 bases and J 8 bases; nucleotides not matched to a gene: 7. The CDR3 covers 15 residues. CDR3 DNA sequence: TGTGCCAGCAGCTACGACAGGGGGCCAGGGGAAAAACTGTTTTTT. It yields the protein CASSYDRGPGEKLFF.

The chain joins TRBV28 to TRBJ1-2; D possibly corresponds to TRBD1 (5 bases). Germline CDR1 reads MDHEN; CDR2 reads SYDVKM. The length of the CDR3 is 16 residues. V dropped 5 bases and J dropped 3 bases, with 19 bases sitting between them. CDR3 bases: TGTGCCAGCAGTCAACTGCCGGGACTTAATTACTATGGCTACACCTTC. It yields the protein CASSQLPGLNYYGYTF.

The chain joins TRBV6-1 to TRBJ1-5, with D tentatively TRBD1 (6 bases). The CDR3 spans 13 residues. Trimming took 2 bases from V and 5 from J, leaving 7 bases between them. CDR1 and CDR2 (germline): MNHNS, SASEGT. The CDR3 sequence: CASSENRDQPQHF. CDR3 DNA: TGTGCCAGCAGTGAAAACAGGGATCAGCCCCAGCATTTT.

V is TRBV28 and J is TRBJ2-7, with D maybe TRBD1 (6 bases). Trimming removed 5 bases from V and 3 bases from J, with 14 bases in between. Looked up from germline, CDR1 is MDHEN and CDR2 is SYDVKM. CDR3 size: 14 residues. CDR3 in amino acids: CASSPGTLNYEQYF. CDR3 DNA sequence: TGTGCCAGCAGTCCCGGGACACTGAACTACGAGCAGTACTTC.

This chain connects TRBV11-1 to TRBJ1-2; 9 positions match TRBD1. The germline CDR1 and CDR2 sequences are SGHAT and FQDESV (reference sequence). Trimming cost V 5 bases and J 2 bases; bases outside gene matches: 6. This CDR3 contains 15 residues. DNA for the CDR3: TGTGCCAGCAGCCGGGACAGGGACAACAACTATGGCTACACCTTC. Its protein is CASSRDRDNNYGYTF.

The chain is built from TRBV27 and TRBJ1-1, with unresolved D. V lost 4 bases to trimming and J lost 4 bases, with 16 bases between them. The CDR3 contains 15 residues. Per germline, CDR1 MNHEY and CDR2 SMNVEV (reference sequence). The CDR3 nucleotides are TGTGCCAGCAGTTCGGGTCAAACGTGGCGCACTGAAGCTTTCTTT. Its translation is CASSSGQTWRTEAFF.

The CDR3 DNA reads as TGTGCCAGCAGCCCCGGGACTAGCGGGTTGAACACCGGGGAGCTGTTTTTT. It codes for CASSPGTSGLNTGELFF. The chain links TRBV6-2 or TRBV6-3 to TRBJ2-2, with 12 bases fitting TRBD2. CDR1 is MNHEY, CDR2 SVGEGT, per germline. The CDR3 contains 17 residues. Unmatched junction bases numbered 6, after V lost 6 bases and J lost 1 base.